The rows below give T cell receptor beta chains drawn from one sample of a study of cytomegalovirus exposure and HLA in healthy donors. TCRdb's copy holds only in-frame clones and misses some; the assay was immunoSEQ multiplex PCR. The data contain some 67,000 clones, approximately 78% of them singletons. Input material: PBMCs. Receptor source: a man aged 35 to 55 in good health and CMV-seronegative. Each CDR3 is given with its conserved first and last residue. Each record gives: D gene, V gene, clone size, J gene, CDR3 DNA, CDR3 protein. A D gene is named only where the DNA matches it firmly. For some rows the clone size is stated as once, few or many, or as a class when expanded; others skip it.

>TRBD1|TRBV6-4|-|TRBJ2-6
TGTGCCAGCAGTGAGCTCCCCCGCTGGACAGGGTTAGGGGCCAACGTCCTGACTTTC
CASSELPRWTGLGANVLTF
>-|TRBV7-2|-|TRBJ1-1
TGTGCCAGCAGTCAAATGAACACTGAAGCTTTCTTT
CASSQMNTEAFF
>-|TRBV11-2|-|TRBJ2-7
TGTGCCAGCAGCTTAGGTACAAGTCCGGAGCAGTACTTC
CASSLGTSPEQYF
>TRBD2|TRBV5-6|-|TRBJ2-1
TGTGCCAGCAGCTTGGACGAGGGACTAGCGGACAACAATGAGCAGTTCTTC
CASSLDEGLADNNEQFF
>TRBD1|TRBV6-5|-|TRBJ2-7
TGTGCCAGCAGTGCCCAGGGGGCGTACGGGGACGAGCAGTACTTC
CASSAQGAYGDEQYF
>-|TRBV5-1|-|TRBJ1-1
TGCGCCAGCAGCACGCAGGGGAACACTGAAGCTTTCTTT
CASSTQGNTEAFF
>-|TRBV6-1|-|TRBJ2-7
TGTGCCAGCAGGAGAGGGACTTCGATCTACGAGCAGTACTTC
CASRRGTSIYEQYF
>-|TRBV18|once|TRBJ1-2
TGTGCCAGCTCACCGCCCTCAGCTAACTATGGCTACACCTTC
CASSPPSANYGYTF
>TRBD2|TRBV7-8|-|TRBJ2-7
TGTGCCAGCAGCTTACGGAGTGGTGGTGTAGCGGGACCTCCAGACTACGAGCAGTACTTC
CASSLRSGGVAGPPDYEQYF
>TRBD1|TRBV28|-|TRBJ1-2
TGTGCCAGCAGTCCCTGGGACAGGGTGCGTGGCTACACCTTC
CASSPWDRVRGYTF
>TRBD2|TRBV28|-|TRBJ2-1
TGTGCCAGCAGTTTAGAACTAGCGGGAGTTTTCAATGAGCAGTTCTTC
CASSLELAGVFNEQFF
>-|TRBV11-2|-|TRBJ2-2
TGTGCCAGCAGCTTGGTCGGCGGGGAGCTGTTTTTT
CASSLVGGELFF
>TRBD2|TRBV27|-|TRBJ2-1
TGTGCCAGCAGCCCGGGACTAGCGGGGGCGAGATTATACAATGAGCAGTTCTTC
CASSPGLAGARLYNEQFF
>TRBD1|TRBV4-1|-|TRBJ2-7
TGCGCCAGCAGCCCCTTCGGACAGGGGACCTACGAGCAGTACTTC
CASSPFGQGTYEQYF
>TRBD2|TRBV19|once|TRBJ2-5
TGTGCCAGTACCCAAGGGACTAGCGGGAGATTGGAGACCCAGTACTTC
CASTQGTSGRLETQYF
>TRBD2|TRBV5-1|-|TRBJ2-1
TGCGCCAGCAGCTGGCTAGCGGGATCCTACAATGAGCAGTTCTTC
CASSWLAGSYNEQFF
>-|TRBV10-1|-|TRBJ2-3
TGCGCCAGCAGCCCCGGGGTCCCGGATACGCAGTATTTT
CASSPGVPDTQYF
>TRBD2|TRBV7-6|-|TRBJ2-1
TGTGCCAGCAGCTCAGGGACTAGCGGCAGGGGTGGTGAGCAGTTCTTC
CASSSGTSGRGGEQFF
>TRBD2|TRBV2|once|TRBJ2-7
TGTGCCAGCAGCGCGCCTAGCGGGGGGTTCTACGAGCAGTACTTC
CASSAPSGGFYEQYF
>-|TRBV12-5|-|TRBJ2-3
TGTGCTAGTGGTTTGGCCCAAGGGGACTTTCTTAGCACAGATACGCAGTATTTT
CASGLAQGDFLSTDTQYF
>-|TRBV5-1|-|TRBJ2-1
TGCGCCAGCAGCTTGGCCGGAGGCAGCCCTTACAATGAGCAGTTCTTC
CASSLAGGSPYNEQFF
>-|TRBV6-5|-|TRBJ1-1
TGTGCCAGCAGCCCGGGGGGGGGATACACTGAAGCTTTCTTT
CASSPGGGYTEAFF
>-|TRBV7-9|once|TRBJ1-2
TGTGCCAGCAGCCCCATTGACGGGGATGGCTACACCTTC
CASSPIDGDGYTF
>-|TRBV7-9|-|TRBJ2-7
TGTGCCAGCAGCAACTGGGGGACTTCTGATGAGCAGTACTTC
CASSNWGTSDEQYF
>-|TRBV14|-|TRBJ2-2
TGTGCCAGCAGCCAAGAGAGACTATGGAGCACCGGGGAGCTGTTTTTT
CASSQERLWSTGELFF
>TRBD2|TRBV27|-|TRBJ2-7
TGTGCCAGCAGTCTCCAACTAGCGGACTACTACGAGCAGTACTTC
CASSLQLADYYEQYF
>-|TRBV7-9|-|TRBJ2-3
TGTGCCAGCAGCCAGACCCCAGGGAGGACAGATACGCAGTATTTT
CASSQTPGRTDTQYF
>-|TRBV28|-|TRBJ2-7
TGTGCCAGCAGAGCTATATACGAGCAGTACTTC
CASRAIYEQYF
>TRBD1|TRBV7-8|once|TRBJ2-1
TGTGCCAGCAGGACAGGGGGCAATGAGCAGTTCTTC
CASRTGGNEQFF
>TRBD1|TRBV7-8|-|TRBJ1-4
TGTGCCAGCAGCTCAACAGGGGGCGTTAATGAAAAACTGTTTTTT
CASSSTGGVNEKLFF
>-|TRBV28|few|TRBJ1-2
TGTGCCAGCAGTTTACGTCTGACGGGTTATTCTAAAGGCTACACCTTC
CASSLRLTGYSKGYTF
>-|TRBV2|-|TRBJ1-1
TGTGCCAGCAGTGAAGGGGGCGCAATGGACACTGAAGCTTTCTTT
CASSEGGAMDTEAFF
>-|TRBV6-6|-|TRBJ1-2
TGTGCCAGCAGTTACTCGACAGGCAGCGGCTACACCTTC
CASSYSTGSGYTF
>-|TRBV7-9|few|TRBJ2-7
TGTTCCAGCAGCTTAGTAGCGGAGGAGCAGTACTTC
CSSSLVAEEQYF
>-|TRBV5-1|few|TRBJ1-1
TGCGCCAGCAGCTCGGACTTACAGGGTGCTGAAGCTTTCTTT
CASSSDLQGAEAFF
>TRBD2|TRBV7-9|-|TRBJ2-7
TGTGCCAGCAGCCGCCCTAGCGGGGTCTTCTACGAGCAGTACTTC
CASSRPSGVFYEQYF
>TRBD1|TRBV18|-|TRBJ2-6
TGTGCCAGCTCACTCGGACAGGTCCGCTCTGGGGCCAACGTCCTGACTTTC
CASSLGQVRSGANVLTF
>-|TRBV6-5|-|TRBJ2-5
TGTGCCAGCAGTTACGTGGGCAGGGACCAAGAGACCCAGTACTTC
CASSYVGRDQETQYF
>TRBD1|TRBV5-1|-|TRBJ2-7
TGCGCCAGCAGCGCGAACAGGGGCTACGAGCAGTACTTC
CASSANRGYEQYF
>-|TRBV7-9|-|TRBJ2-3
TGTGCCGATGGCATTGTATCACCCAGCACAGATACGCAGTATTTT
CADGIVSPSTDTQYF
>TRBD1|TRBV5-5|-|TRBJ2-7
TGTGCCAGCAGCTTGGCCCGACAGGGATGGGGCGAGCAGTACTTC
CASSLARQGWGEQYF
>TRBD1|TRBV19|-|TRBJ2-3
TGTGCCAGTAGTCCGGGACAGGCTGCCAAAAGCACAGATACGCAGTATTTT
CASSPGQAAKSTDTQYF
>-|TRBV29-1|-|TRBJ1-5
TGCAGCGCTCGGGGTGGGAGCAATCAGCCCCAGCATTTT
CSARGGSNQPQHF
>TRBD2|TRBV4-1|-|TRBJ2-1
TGCGCCAGCAGCCAAGAGGGATCGGGGGAGGGGAAGTTCTTC
CASSQEGSGEGKFF
>-|TRBV7-9|few|TRBJ2-1
TGTGCCAGCAGCTTAGGCGTGAGCTCCTACAATGAGCAGTTCTTC
CASSLGVSSYNEQFF
>TRBD1|TRBV11-1|-|TRBJ2-7
TGTGCCAGCAGGGAACAGGGGATGGACGAGCAGTACTTC
CASREQGMDEQYF
>TRBD2|TRBV5-4|-|TRBJ2-1
TGTGCCAGCAGCCCTACGGGGAGCGGGGGTTACAATGAGCAGTTCTTC
CASSPTGSGGYNEQFF
>TRBD1|TRBV5-6|once|TRBJ1-1
TGTGCCAGCAGCTTGTACGGTTCCAACAGGGGCGACGCTTTCTTT
CASSLYGSNRGDAFF
>TRBD2|TRBV6-5|-|TRBJ2-5
TGTGCCAGCAGTGGACAAAGGACTAGCGGGGAGACCCAGTACTTC
CASSGQRTSGETQYF
>TRBD1|TRBV19|-|TRBJ1-4
TGTGCCAGTAGTACTAGACAGGGGTTCCTTCGGCTGTTTTTT
CASSTRQGFLRLFF
>-|TRBV28|-|TRBJ1-5
TGTGCCAGCAGAGAAGCAGACAGGTTGGTTCAGCCCCAGCATTTT
CASREADRLVQPQHF
>-|TRBV12-2|-|TRBJ2-2
TGTGCAAGTCGCTTAGCCAGGCTGCCACCCGGGGAGCTGTTTTTT
CASRLARLPPGELFF
>TRBD1|TRBV5-6|-|TRBJ2-6
TGTGCCAGCAGCCAGACAGGGGCGGCGAGGGGCAACGTCCTGACTTTC
CASSQTGAARGNVLTF
>-|TRBV4-1|-|TRBJ2-2
TGCGCCAGCAGCCAGACACTTCTGAGGGGAGGGAACACCGGGGAGCTGTTTTTT
CASSQTLLRGGNTGELFF
>-|TRBV7-6|-|TRBJ1-3
TGTGCCAGCAGCACAGCACATGGCACTGGAAACACCATATATTTT
CASSTAHGTGNTIYF
>TRBD2|TRBV2|-|TRBJ2-3
TGTGCCAGCAGTGACTTCGGCGGGGGGGCCCTAGATACGCAGTATTTT
CASSDFGGGALDTQYF
>-|TRBV9|-|TRBJ1-1
TGTGCCAGCAGCGCGAAAGGAGGGAACACTGAAGCTTTCTTT
CASSAKGGNTEAFF
>-|TRBV6-6|-|TRBJ2-5
TGTGCCAGCAGTTACTCGAGGGAGACCCAGTACTTC
CASSYSRETQYF
>-|TRBV10-3|medium-sized|TRBJ1-2
TGTGCCATCATGGCAGGGGACTATGGCTACACCTTC
CAIMAGDYGYTF